Presented here are 18 T cell receptor beta chains from one specimen sequenced in a study of blood T cell repertoires in COVID-19. Profiled with immunoSEQ multiplex PCR; TCRdb holds only in-frame clones, not every one. This sample has 85,000 to 90,000 clones, with more than 75% found just once. Sequences were obtained from peripheral blood. The receptors were sampled from a woman older than 75 with acute or convalescent COVID-19.

The chain is built from TRBV2 and TRBJ1-1, with 9 positions matching TRBD1. This CDR3 has 16 amino acids. Germline loops: CDR1 SNHLY, CDR2 FYNNEI. The V gene end was trimmed by 5 bases and the J gene end by 0 bases; junction bases not matched to a gene: 7. This CDR3 is CASSLNRGRLNTEAFF. The DNA for the CDR3 is TGTGCCAGCAGTCTTAACAGGGGGCGACTGAACACTGAAGCTTTCTTT.

V gene TRBV28 combines with J gene TRBJ2-5; a possible D gene is TRBD2 (6 bases). Germline CDR1 is MDHEN and CDR2 is SYDVKM. CDR3 length equals 12 residues. V was shortened by 6 bases and J by 4 bases, with 9 bases between the two germline ends. The CDR3, as DNA: TGTGCCAGCAGGGCGGGACGAGAGACCCAGTACTTC. This codes for CASRAGRETQYF.

This clone was seen a few times. V usage is TRBV2 and J usage is TRBJ1-2; D call uncertain. Germline V lookup: CDR1 SNHLY, CDR2 FYNNEI. The CDR3 is 14 amino acids. The V gene lost 10 bases and the J gene lost 3 bases, with 18 bases spanning the gap. The CDR3 here is CATSSLLGDYGYTF. In nucleotides, the CDR3 is TGTGCCACCAGCAGCCTCCTAGGAGACTATGGCTACACCTTC.

The chain combines TRBV7-8 with TRBJ2-1; 8 bases match TRBD2. The CDR3 is made up of 16 amino acids. CDR1 is SGHVS and CDR2 is FQNEAQ in the germline V gene. The V segment lost 1 base and the J segment 8 bases; nucleotides outside the gene matches: 10. The CDR3 loop reads CASSLDGGGRRDEQFF. CDR3 coding DNA: TGTGCCAGCAGCTTAGACGGCGGGGGGAGGAGAGATGAGCAGTTCTTC.

V is TRBV5-4 and J is TRBJ2-4; D gene unclear. CDR3 length: 16 residues. Trimming cost V 0 bases and J 0 bases, with 10 bases left between them. Germline CDR1 is SGHNT and CDR2 is YYREEE (reference sequence). The CDR3 loop is CASSLAPAIAKNIQYF. The CDR3, as DNA: TGTGCCAGCAGCTTGGCCCCCGCGATAGCCAAAAACATTCAGTACTTC.

CDR3 amino acids: CASSRLSQETQYF. The CDR3 DNA sequence: TGTGCCAGCAGTCGACTTTCGCAAGAGACCCAGTACTTC. V is TRBV12-3 or TRBV12-4 and J is TRBJ2-5; D unclear. This CDR3 is built from 13 residues. Trimming pared 5 bases from V and 2 bases from J, leaving 9 bases between.

In nucleotides, the CDR3 is TGTGCCAGCAGCAATACAGGGGGAGGGAATTCACCCCTCCACTTT. Its translation is CASSNTGGGNSPLHF. The V and J genes are TRBV9 and TRBJ1-6; 8 nucleotides line up with TRBD1. The V and J ends lost 4 bases and 7 bases, in that order; junction bases with no gene match: 7. The CDR3 is 15 residues long. Per the germline V gene, CDR1 is SGDLS and CDR2 is YYNGEE.

The rearrangement uses TRBV7-3 and TRBJ1-1, with TRBD1 identical over 12 bases. With V trimmed by 5 bases and J by 8 bases, 3 bases remained unmatched. CDR3 size: 13 residues. The germline V gene has CDR1 SGHTA and CDR2 FQGTGA. CDR3 sequence (DNA): TGTGCCAGCAGCCCCGGGACAGGGGGCGAAGCTTTCTTT. It codes for CASSPGTGGEAFF.

This rearrangement joins TRBV28 to TRBJ2-2; D gene uncertain. From germline, CDR1 is MDHEN and CDR2 SYDVKM. The V and J ends lost 5 bases and 4 bases respectively, with 8 bases between them. The CDR3 runs to 13 residues. CDR3 loop: CASSIDTTGELFF. The CDR3 DNA is TGTGCCAGCAGTATCGACACCACCGGGGAGCTGTTTTTT.

V is TRBV28 and J is TRBJ2-5, with 11 bases aligning to TRBD1. Germline CDR1 MDHEN, CDR2 SYDVKM. This CDR3 is 18 amino acids long. The J segment lost 1 base and the V segment lost 6 bases, leaving 13 bases of the junction unmatched. The DNA for the CDR3 is TGTGCCAGCAGACACACACCTGCGGACAGGGGGCTCCAAGAGACCCAGTACTTC. Translating it yields CASRHTPADRGLQETQYF.

The chain uses TRBV5-1 and TRBJ2-3, with a possible D match to TRBD2 (5 bases). From germline, CDR1 is SGHRS and CDR2 YFSETQ. V was cut by 2 bases and J by 2 bases, with 15 bases left in between. The length of the CDR3 is 16 residues. CDR3 DNA: TGCGCCAGCAGCTTAGGCGGGCGGGTATCCACAGATACGCAGTATTTT. Residues: CASSLGGRVSTDTQYF.

The chain joins TRBV3-1 (or the pseudogene TRBV3-2) to TRBJ2-2; TRBD2 agrees at 15 bases. CDR3 length: 18 amino acids. The V gene's germline CDR1 is LGHDT and CDR2 YNNKEL (reference sequence). The V and J ends lost 2 bases and 2 bases, in that order; junction bases with no gene match: 3. The CDR3 region has the DNA TGTGCCAGCAGCCAACTGGGACTAGCGGGAGGTAACACCGGGGAGCTGTTTTTT. Protein product: CASSQLGLAGGNTGELFF.

This clone came up a few times. This chain joins TRBV15 and TRBJ2-7; D is perhaps TRBD1 (5 bases). The CDR3 has 14 residues. Germline V CDR1 and CDR2: LNHNV, YYDKDF (reference sequence). V lost 2 bases and J 0 bases, leaving 8 bases between the germline ends. The CDR3 loop is CATSRRDSSYEQYF. DNA for the CDR3: TGTGCCACCAGCAGACGTGACAGCTCCTACGAGCAGTACTTC.

The chain has TRBV6-1 and TRBJ1-1; D unclear. The CDR3 has 13 residues. CDR1 MNHNS and CDR2 SASEGT come from the germline V gene. The ends were cut back, 5 bases at V and 1 base at J, with 8 bases in the middle. Written as DNA, the CDR3 is TGTGCCAGCAGTCGCGACTGGAACACTGAAGCTTTCTTT. Protein sequence: CASSRDWNTEAFF.

V usage is TRBV25-1 and J usage is TRBJ1-3, with D unresolved. Trimming pared 9 bases from V and 0 bases from J, leaving 6 bases between. Germline assignment: CDR1 MGHDK and CDR2 SYGVNS. The CDR3 sequence is 12 residues long. The CDR3 coding sequence is TGTGCCAGTTCTTTCTCTGGAAACACCATATATTTT. It specifies CASSFSGNTIYF.

The gene calls are TRBV5-1 and TRBJ2-3; 9 bases are shared with TRBD2. Germline CDR1 SGHRS, CDR2 YFSETQ. The CDR3 extends over 15 amino acids. V was pared by 4 bases and J by 5 bases, with 8 bases of the junction left unmatched. CDR3: CASSTLAGAGDTQYF. The CDR3 DNA sequence: TGCGCCAGCAGCACGTTAGCGGGAGCGGGAGATACGCAGTATTTT.

V and J are TRBV6-5 and TRBJ1-2; weak D call: TRBD1 (6 bases). V was pared by 2 bases and J by 11 bases, with 15 bases between. CDR3 length equals 13 residues. Germline V gives CDR1 MNHEY, CDR2 SVGAGI. The CDR3, as DNA: TGTGCCAGCAGTTACCATGGACAGCCTGGTTACACCTTC. This gives the protein CASSYHGQPGYTF.

The V and J genes are TRBV3-1 (or the pseudogene TRBV3-2) and TRBJ1-4; the D gene is possibly TRBD1 (5 bases). V gave up 4 bases and J gave up 7 bases, with 19 bases separating them. The CDR3 contains 16 residues. Germline values: CDR1 LGHDT, CDR2 YNNKEL (reference sequence). This CDR3 is CASSPRGGTIGEKLFF. The CDR3 coding sequence is TGTGCCAGCAGCCCACGCGGGGGGACCATTGGTGAAAAACTGTTTTTT.